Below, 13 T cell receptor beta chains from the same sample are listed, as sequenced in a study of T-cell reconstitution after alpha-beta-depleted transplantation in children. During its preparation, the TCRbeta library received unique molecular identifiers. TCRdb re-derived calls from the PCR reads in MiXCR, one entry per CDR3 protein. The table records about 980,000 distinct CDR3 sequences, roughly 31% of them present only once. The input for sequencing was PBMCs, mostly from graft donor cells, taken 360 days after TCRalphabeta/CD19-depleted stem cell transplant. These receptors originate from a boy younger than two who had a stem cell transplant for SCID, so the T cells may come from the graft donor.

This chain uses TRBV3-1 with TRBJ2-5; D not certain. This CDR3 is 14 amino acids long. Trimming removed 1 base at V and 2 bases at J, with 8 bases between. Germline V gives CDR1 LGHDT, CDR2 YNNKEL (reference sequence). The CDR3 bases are TGTGCCAGCAGCCAAGGGAACAGTCAAGAGACCCAGTACTTC. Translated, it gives CASSQGNSQETQYF.

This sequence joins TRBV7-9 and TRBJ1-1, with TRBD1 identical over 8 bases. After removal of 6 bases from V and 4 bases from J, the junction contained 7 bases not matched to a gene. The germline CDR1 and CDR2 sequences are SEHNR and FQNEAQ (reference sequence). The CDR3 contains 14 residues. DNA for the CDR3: TGTGCCAGCAGAGGAACCACAGGGGGCACTGAAGCTTTCTTT. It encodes CASRGTTGGTEAFF.

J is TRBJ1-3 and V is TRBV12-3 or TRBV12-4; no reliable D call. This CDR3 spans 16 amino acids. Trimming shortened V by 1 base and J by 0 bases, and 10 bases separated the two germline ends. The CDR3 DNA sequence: TGTGCCAGCAGTTTAGGTGCCCTGGCCTCTGGAAACACCATATATTTT. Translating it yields CASSLGALASGNTIYF.

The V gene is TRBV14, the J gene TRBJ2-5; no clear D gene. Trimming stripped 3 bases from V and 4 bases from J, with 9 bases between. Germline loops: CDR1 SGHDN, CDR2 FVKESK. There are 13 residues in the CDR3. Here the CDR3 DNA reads TGTGCCAGCAGCCAGTTTACTCTAGAGACCCAGTACTTC. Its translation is CASSQFTLETQYF.

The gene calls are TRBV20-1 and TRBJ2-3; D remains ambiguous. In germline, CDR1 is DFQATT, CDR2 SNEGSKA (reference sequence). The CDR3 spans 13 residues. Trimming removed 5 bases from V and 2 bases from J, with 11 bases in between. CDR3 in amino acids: CSAPSPLTDTQYF. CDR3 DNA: TGCAGTGCTCCCAGTCCGCTCACAGATACGCAGTATTTT.

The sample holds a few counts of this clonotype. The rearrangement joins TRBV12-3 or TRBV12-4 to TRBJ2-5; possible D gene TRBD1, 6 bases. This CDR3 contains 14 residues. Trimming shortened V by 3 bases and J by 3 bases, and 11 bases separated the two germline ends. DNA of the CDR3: TGTGCCAGCAGTTTCTGGGGGCAGAAAGAGACCCAGTACTTC. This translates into CASSFWGQKETQYF.

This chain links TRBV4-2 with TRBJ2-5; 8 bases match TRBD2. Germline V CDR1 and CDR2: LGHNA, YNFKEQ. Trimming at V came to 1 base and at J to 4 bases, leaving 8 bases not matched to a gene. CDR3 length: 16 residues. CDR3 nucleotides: TGTGCCAGCAGCCAAGTTTCGGGGGGGGCCTCAGAGACCCAGTACTTC. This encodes CASSQVSGGASETQYF.

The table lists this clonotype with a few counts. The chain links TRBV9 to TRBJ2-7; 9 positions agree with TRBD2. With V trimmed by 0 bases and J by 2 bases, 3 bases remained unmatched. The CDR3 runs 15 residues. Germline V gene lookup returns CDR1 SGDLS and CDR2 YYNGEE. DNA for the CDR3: TGTGCCAGCAGCGTAGAGGGCGGGGGGGCCTACGAGCAGTACTTC. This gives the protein CASSVEGGGAYEQYF.

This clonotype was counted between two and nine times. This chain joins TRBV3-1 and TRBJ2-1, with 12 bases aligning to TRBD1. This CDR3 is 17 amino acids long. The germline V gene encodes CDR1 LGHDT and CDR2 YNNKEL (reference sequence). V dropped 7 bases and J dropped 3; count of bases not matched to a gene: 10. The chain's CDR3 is CASKRDRGPFSYNEQFF. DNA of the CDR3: TGTGCCAGCAAGCGGGACAGGGGGCCCTTTAGCTACAATGAGCAGTTCTTC.

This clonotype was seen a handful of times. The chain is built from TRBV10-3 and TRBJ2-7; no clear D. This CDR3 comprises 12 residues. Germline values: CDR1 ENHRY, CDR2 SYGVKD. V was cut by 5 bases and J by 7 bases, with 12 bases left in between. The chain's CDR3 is CAISSSQREQYF. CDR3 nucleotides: TGTGCCATCAGTTCGAGCCAGAGAGAGCAGTACTTC.

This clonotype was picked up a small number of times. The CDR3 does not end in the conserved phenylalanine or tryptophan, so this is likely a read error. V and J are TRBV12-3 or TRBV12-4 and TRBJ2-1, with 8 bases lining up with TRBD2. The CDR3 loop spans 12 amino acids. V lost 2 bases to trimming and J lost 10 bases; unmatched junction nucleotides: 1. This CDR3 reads CASSLLAGEQFL. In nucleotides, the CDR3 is TGTGCCAGCAGTTTATTAGCGGGGGAGCAGTTCCTC.

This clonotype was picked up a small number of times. The CDR3 here is CSVEGRMGVRDTQYF. Here the CDR3 DNA reads TGCAGCGTTGAAGGGCGCATGGGGGTCAGGGATACGCAGTATTTT. The rearrangement links TRBV29-1 to TRBJ2-3; perhaps D is TRBD1 or TRBD2 (5 bases each). Germline loops: CDR1 SQVTM, CDR2 ANQGSEA. Trimming removed 1 base from V and 6 bases from J, with 17 bases in between. This CDR3 has 15 amino acids.

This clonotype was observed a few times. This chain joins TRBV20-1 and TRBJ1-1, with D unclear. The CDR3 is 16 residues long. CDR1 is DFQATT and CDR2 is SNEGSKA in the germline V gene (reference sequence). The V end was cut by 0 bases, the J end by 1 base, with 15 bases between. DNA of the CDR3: TGCAGTGCTAGAGATAAAGAGGCGGGAGGGAACACTGAAGCTTTCTTT. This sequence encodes CSARDKEAGGNTEAFF.